This T cell receptor (beta chain) appears in the sequencing data of a study of blood T cell repertoires in COVID-19. The wider study: Specimens from acute and convalescent COVID-19 originated in the United States, Italy and Spain. The cDNA or gDNA used as material had been derived from T cells, B-cell-depleted T cells, or PBMCs.

Participants' reported clinical history set cohort assignment. Participants classified as exposed had met a COVID-19 case within 2 weeks before study entry. V was cut by 1 base and J by 3 bases, with 10 bases left in between. The CDR3 totals 14 residues. In germline, CDR1 is LGHDT, CDR2 YNNKEL (reference sequence). Repertoires were generated with immunoSEQ multiplex PCR, while TCRdb's copy carries only in-frame clones and drops some. The sample has about 280,000 clones; approximately 78% are singletons. The rearrangement uses TRBV3-1 (or the pseudogene TRBV3-2) and TRBJ2-7; a weak D match, TRBD2 (5 bases). Material for sequencing was PBMCs or T cells enriched from blood (not recorded which). This TCR derives from a man in his forties who had been exposed to COVID-19. CDR3: CASSQGSRDYEQYF. CDR3 coding DNA: TGTGCCAGCAGCCAAGGTTCCCGGGACTACGAGCAGTACTTC.